This T cell receptor (beta chain) was captured in a study of shared clonotypes between healthy human individuals. This clone was seen only a few times. No antigen is known for it. This CDR3 region has 14 residues. Germline CDR1 and CDR2: SGHRS and YFSETQ. The V gene end was trimmed by 2 bases and the J gene end by 8 bases; junction bases not matched to a gene: 6. Study results and caveats: Limitation of the genetic and exposure-history diversity represented came from the few donors. Exclusively blood specimens were collected; tissue repertoires likely differ.

Using immunoSEQ multiplex PCR, the repertoire was profiled, and TCRdb retains in-frame clones only, with some absent. This table holds 2 million to 2.5 million clones, more than 80% found once. The sequence was obtained from a man younger than 30 in good health. Some clones in this sample may be carry-over from other donors' samples. Specimen: naive CD4+ T cells from PBMCs. This sample's subset: CD45RA+ positively selected. V gene TRBV5-1 combines with J gene TRBJ1-5, with 8 bases fitting TRBD1. Here the CDR3 reads CASSFSGGIEPQHF. The DNA for the CDR3 is TGCGCCAGCAGCTTCTCAGGGGGCATAGAGCCCCAGCATTTT.